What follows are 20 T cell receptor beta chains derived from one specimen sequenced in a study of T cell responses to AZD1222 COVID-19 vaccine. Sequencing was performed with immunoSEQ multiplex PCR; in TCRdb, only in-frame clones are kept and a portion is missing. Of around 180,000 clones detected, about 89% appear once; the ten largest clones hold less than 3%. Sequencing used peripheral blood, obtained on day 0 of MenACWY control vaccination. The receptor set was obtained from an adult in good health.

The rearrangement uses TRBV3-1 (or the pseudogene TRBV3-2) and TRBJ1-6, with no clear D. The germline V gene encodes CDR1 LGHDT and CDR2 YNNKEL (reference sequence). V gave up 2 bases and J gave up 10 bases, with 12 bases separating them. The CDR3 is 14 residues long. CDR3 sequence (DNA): TGTGCCAGCAGCCAATCTAGAAGGGCATCACCCCTCCACTTT. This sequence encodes CASSQSRRASPLHF.

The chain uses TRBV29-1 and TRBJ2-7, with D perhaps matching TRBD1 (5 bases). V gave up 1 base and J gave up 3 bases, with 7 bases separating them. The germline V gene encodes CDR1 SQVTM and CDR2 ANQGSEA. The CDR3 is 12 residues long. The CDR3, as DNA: TGCAGCGTTGAAGTTAGGGGCTACGAGCAGTACTTC. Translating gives CSVEVRGYEQYF.

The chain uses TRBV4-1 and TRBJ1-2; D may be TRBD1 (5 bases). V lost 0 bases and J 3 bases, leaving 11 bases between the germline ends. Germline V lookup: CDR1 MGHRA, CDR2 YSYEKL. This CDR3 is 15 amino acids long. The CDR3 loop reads CASSQDAGLDYGYTF. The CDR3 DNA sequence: TGCGCCAGCAGCCAAGATGCAGGGTTAGACTATGGCTACACCTTC.

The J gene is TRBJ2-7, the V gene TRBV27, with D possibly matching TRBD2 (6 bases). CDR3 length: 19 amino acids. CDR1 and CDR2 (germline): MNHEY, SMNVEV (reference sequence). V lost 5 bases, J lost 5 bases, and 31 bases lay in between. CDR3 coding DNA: TGTGCCAGCAGTCCCATAACACCACCCCGAGGAGGGGAAATCCACGAGCAGTACTTC. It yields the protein CASSPITPPRGGEIHEQYF.

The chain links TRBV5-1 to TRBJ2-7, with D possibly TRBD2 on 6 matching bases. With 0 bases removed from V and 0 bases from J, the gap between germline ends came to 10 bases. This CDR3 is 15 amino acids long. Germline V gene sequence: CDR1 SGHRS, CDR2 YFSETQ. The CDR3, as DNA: TGCGCCAGCAGCTTGGGGACTAAAAACTCCTACGAGCAGTACTTC. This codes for CASSLGTKNSYEQYF.

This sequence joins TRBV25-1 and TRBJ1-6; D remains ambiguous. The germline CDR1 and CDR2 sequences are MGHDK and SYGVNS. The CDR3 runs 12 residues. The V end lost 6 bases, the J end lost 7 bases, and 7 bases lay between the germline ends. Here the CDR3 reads CASSPGNSPLHF. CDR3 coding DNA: TGTGCCAGCAGCCCTGGGAATTCACCCCTCCACTTT. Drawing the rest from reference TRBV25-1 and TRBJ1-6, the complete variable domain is EADIYQTPRYLVIGTGKKITLECSQTMGHDKMYWYQQDPGMELHLIHYSYGVNSTEKGDLSSESTVSRIRTEHFPLTLESARPSHTSQYLCASSPGNSPLHFGNGTRLTVT.

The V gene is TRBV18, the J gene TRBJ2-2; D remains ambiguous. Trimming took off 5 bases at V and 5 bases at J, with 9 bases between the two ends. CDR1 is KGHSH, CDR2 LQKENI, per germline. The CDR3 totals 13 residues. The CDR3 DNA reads TGTGCCAGCTCATCAGACCGTACCGGGGAGCTGTTTTTT. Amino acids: CASSSDRTGELFF.

The DNA of the CDR3 is TGTGCCAGCAGCTTGACGGGAGGCTGGAACGAGCAGTACTTC. This sequence encodes CASSLTGGWNEQYF. V gene TRBV7-2 combines with J gene TRBJ2-7; the match to TRBD2 covers 7 bases. The CDR3 loop spans 14 amino acids. The germline gives CDR1 SGHTA, CDR2 FQGNSA. J was trimmed by 5 bases and V by 3 bases; bases with no gene match: 7.

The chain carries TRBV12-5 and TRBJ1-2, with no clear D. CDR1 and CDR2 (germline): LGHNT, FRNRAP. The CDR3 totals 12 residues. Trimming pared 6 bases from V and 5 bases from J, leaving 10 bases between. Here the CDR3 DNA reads TGTGCTAGTGGGGACGGCCGATATGGCTACACCTTC. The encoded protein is CASGDGRYGYTF.

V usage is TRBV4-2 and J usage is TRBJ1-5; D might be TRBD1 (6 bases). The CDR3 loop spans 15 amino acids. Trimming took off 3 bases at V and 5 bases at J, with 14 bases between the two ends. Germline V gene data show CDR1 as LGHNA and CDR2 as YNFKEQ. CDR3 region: CASSQTTAGDQPQHF. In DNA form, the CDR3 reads TGTGCCAGCAGCCAGACCACCGCAGGGGATCAGCCCCAGCATTTT.

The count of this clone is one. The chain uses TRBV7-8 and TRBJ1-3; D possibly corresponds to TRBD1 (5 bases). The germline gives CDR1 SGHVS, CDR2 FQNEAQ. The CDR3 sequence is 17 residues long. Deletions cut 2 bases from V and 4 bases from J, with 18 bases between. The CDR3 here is CASSLKWPGGTGNTIYF. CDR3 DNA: TGTGCCAGCAGCTTAAAATGGCCAGGAGGGACGGGAAACACCATATATTTT.

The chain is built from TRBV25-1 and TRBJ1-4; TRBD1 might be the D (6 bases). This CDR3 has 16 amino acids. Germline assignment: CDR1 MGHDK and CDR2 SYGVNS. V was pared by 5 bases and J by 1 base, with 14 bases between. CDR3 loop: CASSRGRGGTNEKLFF. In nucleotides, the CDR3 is TGTGCCAGCAGTCGGGGCAGGGGTGGAACTAATGAAAAACTGTTTTTT. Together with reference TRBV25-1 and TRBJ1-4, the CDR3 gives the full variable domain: EADIYQTPRYLVIGTGKKITLECSQTMGHDKMYWYQQDPGMELHLIHYSYGVNSTEKGDLSSESTVSRIRTEHFPLTLESARPSHTSQYLCASSRGRGGTNEKLFFGSGTQLSVL.

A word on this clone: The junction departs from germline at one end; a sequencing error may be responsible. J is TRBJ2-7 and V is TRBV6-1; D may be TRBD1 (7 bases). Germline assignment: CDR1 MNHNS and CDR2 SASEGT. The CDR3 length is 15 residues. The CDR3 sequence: CASSEAEGQTLRWNF. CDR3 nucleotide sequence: TGTGCCAGCAGTGAAGCGGAGGGACAGACCCTACGGTGGAACTTC.

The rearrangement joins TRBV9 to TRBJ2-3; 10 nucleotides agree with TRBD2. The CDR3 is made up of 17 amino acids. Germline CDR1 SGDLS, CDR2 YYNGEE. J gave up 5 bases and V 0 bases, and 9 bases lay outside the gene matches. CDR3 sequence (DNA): TGTGCCAGCAGCGTAGCGGCTAGCGGGAGAAAGGTAGATACGCAGTATTTT. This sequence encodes CASSVAASGRKVDTQYF.

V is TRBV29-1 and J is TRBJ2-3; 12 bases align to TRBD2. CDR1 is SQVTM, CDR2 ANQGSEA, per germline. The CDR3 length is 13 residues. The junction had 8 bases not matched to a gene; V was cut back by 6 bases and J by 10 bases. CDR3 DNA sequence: TGCAGCGTCTCTAGCGGGAGGGCCGTATCGCAGTATTTT. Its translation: CSVSSGRAVSQYF.

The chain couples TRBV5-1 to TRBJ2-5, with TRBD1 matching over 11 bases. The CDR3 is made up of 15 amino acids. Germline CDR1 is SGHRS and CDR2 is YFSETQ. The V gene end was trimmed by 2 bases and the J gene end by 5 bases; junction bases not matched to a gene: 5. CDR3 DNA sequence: TGCGCCAGCAGCTTTGGACAGGGGGCCCGGGAGACCCAGTACTTC. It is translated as CASSFGQGARETQYF.

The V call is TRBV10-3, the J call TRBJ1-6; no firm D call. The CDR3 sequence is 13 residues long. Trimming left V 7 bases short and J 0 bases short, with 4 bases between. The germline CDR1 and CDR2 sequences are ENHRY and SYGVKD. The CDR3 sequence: CAIISSYNSPLHF. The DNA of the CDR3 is TGTGCCATCATCAGCTCCTATAATTCACCCCTCCACTTT.

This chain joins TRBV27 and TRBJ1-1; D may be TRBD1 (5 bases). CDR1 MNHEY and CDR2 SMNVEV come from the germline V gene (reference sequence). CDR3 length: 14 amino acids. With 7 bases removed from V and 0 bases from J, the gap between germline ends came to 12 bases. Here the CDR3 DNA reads TGTGCCAGCAAGAGGGCGGGGGTGAACACTGAAGCTTTCTTT. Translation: CASKRAGVNTEAFF.

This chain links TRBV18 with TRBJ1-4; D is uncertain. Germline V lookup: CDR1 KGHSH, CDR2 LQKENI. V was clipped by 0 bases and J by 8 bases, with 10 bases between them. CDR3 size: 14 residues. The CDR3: CASSPPVTGEKLFF. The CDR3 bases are TGTGCCAGCTCACCACCGGTGACGGGAGAAAAACTGTTTTTT. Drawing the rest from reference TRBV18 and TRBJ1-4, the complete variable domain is NAGVMQNPRHLVRRRGQEARLRCSPMKGHSHVYWYRQLPEEGLKFMVYLQKENIIDESGMPKERFSAEFPKEGPSILRIQQVVRGDSAAYFCASSPPVTGEKLFFGSGTQLSVL.

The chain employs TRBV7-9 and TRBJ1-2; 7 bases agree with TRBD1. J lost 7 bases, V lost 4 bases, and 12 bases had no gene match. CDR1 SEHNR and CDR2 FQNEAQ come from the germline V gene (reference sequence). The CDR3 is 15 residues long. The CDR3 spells CASSSSPDRAGGYTF. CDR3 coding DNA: TGTGCCAGCAGCTCATCCCCAGACAGGGCGGGTGGCTACACCTTC. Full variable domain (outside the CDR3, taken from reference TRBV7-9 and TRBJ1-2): DTGVSQNPRHKITKRGQNVTFRCDPISEHNRLYWYRQTLGQGPEFLTYFQNEAQLEKSRLLSDRFSAERPKGSFSTLEIQRTEQGDSAMYLCASSSSPDRAGGYTFGSGTRLTVV.